This T cell receptor (beta chain) derives from a study of OX40 agonist ivuxolimab in advanced cancers. Background on the study: Patients achieving partial responses numbered three: one hepatocellular carcinoma case and two cutaneous melanoma cases. Study-wide results and caveats: The study observed clonal expansion of CD4+ and CD8+ blood T cells by week 6 at 0.1 to 3.0 mg/kg.

This CDR3 is 16 amino acids long. Germline V CDR1 and CDR2: LGHNA, YNFKEQ. V lost 1 base, J lost 0 bases, and 11 bases lay in between. This clone was observed a handful of times. No antigen is known for it. Here immunoSEQ multiplex PCR was the method, and the copy in TCRdb shows in-frame clones only, minus some. This sample has 25,000 to 35,000 clones, with around 80% found just once. The input for sequencing was CD4+ or CD8+ T cells sorted from blood, taken in a trial of the OX40 agonist ivuxolimab. The receptor comes from an adult with an advanced solid tumor such as melanoma, head and neck, liver or kidney cancer. This sequence joins TRBV4-2 and TRBJ2-3, with a tentative D call TRBD2 (5 bases). The DNA for the CDR3 is TGTGCCAGCAGCCAAGTGGGAGCGGCTAGCACAGATACGCAGTATTTT. Its translation: CASSQVGAASTDTQYF.